The clone carrying this T cell receptor beta chain was found many times. This entry belongs to a study of neurological immune-mediated disorders. Unmatched junction bases numbered 25, after V lost 1 base and J lost 4 bases. Germline V gene sequence: CDR1 SGHKS, CDR2 YYEKEE (reference sequence). The CDR3 runs to 22 residues. Time point of the sample: longitudinal time-point 3. Unsorted libraries came from 2 million PBMCs stored at -80 °C. TCRdb passed the 5' RACE reads through MiXCR, listing each CDR3 protein once. The sample has about 80,000 distinct CDR3 sequences, around 4.5% seen once. The specimen was PBMCs. The source of this sequence is an older woman with multiple sclerosis. The chain has TRBV5-5 and TRBJ1-4, with TRBD1 matching 7 bases. Here the CDR3 DNA reads TGTGCCAGCAGCTTGCTTGGTCCTACCGACAGGGTCGATGTCGCCAGTAATGAAAAACTGTTTTTT. Amino acid sequence: CASSLLGPTDRVDVASNEKLFF.